The clone carrying this TCR beta chain was picked up a small number of times. The antigen remains undetermined. A multiplex PCR was run with 60 Vbeta primers and 13 Jbeta primers. Measured with immunoSEQ multiplex PCR; TCRdb has only the in-frame clones, and not every one. The table lists approximately 120,000 clones, approximately 71% of them singletons. This record comes from a study of cytomegalovirus exposure and HLA in healthy donors. For the study at large: Earlier, 150 million to 200 million T cells were analyzed, and fewer than 120 million unique TCR beta sequences were found among them.

Donors counted as nominally healthy when sampled, yet unrecorded immune exposures were likely. Study results and limitations: HLA alleles were associated with 15,000 to 20,000 TCR beta sequences in a later analysis at 0.05 false discovery rate. A few chains tied to CMV proved CMV antigen-specific in vitro.

This TCR was recovered from a man aged 40-55 years in good health and CMV-seronegative. The sample taken for sequencing was PBMCs.

Here the CDR3 DNA reads TGTGCCAGCAGCTTGTCGTTGTACTCTGAAGCTTTCTTT. Protein product: CASSLSLYSEAFF. The chain couples TRBV5-6 to TRBJ1-1; D gene uncertain. V lost 1 base and J lost 6, with 10 bases in between. Germline V gene lookup returns CDR1 SGHDT and CDR2 YYEEEE. The CDR3 covers 13 residues.